This T cell receptor (beta chain) was found in a study of human T cells and chemical hapten exposure. Overall study context: Diphenylcyclopropenone, dosed weekly to the scalp, was given to patients throughout the roughly 24-week study.

MiXCR was run by TCRdb on the RACE reads, yielding one entry per CDR3 protein. The sample carries approximately 88,000 distinct CDR3 sequences, under 15% recorded once. V shed 5 bases and J shed 5 bases, with 15 bases lying between them. From germline, CDR1 is LNHNV and CDR2 YYDKDF (reference sequence). The CDR3 contains 15 residues. Time point indicated: patch test 3, about 24 weeks after DPC sensitization. Indicated treatment: therapeutic diphenylcyclopropenone sensitization with weekly scalp DPC. This clonotype was sampled from a woman in her forties or fifties with alopecia areata. Some clones in this sample may be carry-over from other donors' samples. This sample comprised whole blood, obtained in connection with sensitization to the hapten diphenylcyclopropenone (DPC). The rearrangement joins TRBV15 to TRBJ2-2; D is perhaps TRBD1 (6 bases). CDR3 sequence reads: CATSGTGWDTGELFF. In DNA form, the CDR3 reads TGTGCCACCAGCGGAACAGGGTGGGATACCGGGGAGCTGTTTTTT.